The 30 T cell receptor beta chains listed next were all sequenced from one sample in a study of blood T cell repertoires in COVID-19. Some clones are missing from TCRdb's copy, which holds only in-frame ones; the method was immunoSEQ multiplex PCR. The repertoire consists of about 260,000 clones, with 91% occurring once and the leading ten covering 2.6%. Sequenced sample: peripheral blood. These receptors all stem from a person under 35 with COVID-19, enrolled during active disease.

Written as DNA, the CDR3 is TGTGCCAGCAGCTTTGGGACAGCGATTAATGAAAAACTGTTTTTT. Translating it yields CASSFGTAINEKLFF. The chain couples TRBV7-9 to TRBJ1-4; TRBD1 agrees at 7 bases. With V trimmed by 3 bases and J by 4 bases, 5 bases remained unmatched. Per germline, CDR1 SEHNR and CDR2 FQNEAQ (reference sequence). The CDR3 loop spans 15 amino acids. Full variable domain (rest looked up from reference TRBV7-9 and TRBJ1-4): DTGVSQNPRHKITKRGQNVTFRCDPISEHNRLYWYRQTLGQGPEFLTYFQNEAQLEKSRLLSDRFSAERPKGSFSTLEIQRTEQGDSAMYLCASSFGTAINEKLFFGSGTQLSVL.

The chain links TRBV29-1 to TRBJ1-5; D may be TRBD1 (6 bases). V was clipped by 0 bases and J by 4 bases, with 7 bases between them. This CDR3 is built from 13 residues. CDR1 and CDR2 (germline): SQVTM, ANQGSEA. The DNA of the CDR3 is TGCAGCGTTGAAGAGGACAGAAATCAGCCCCAGCATTTT. Its translation: CSVEEDRNQPQHF.

The chain recombines TRBV18 with TRBJ2-5; D gene ambiguous. CDR3 length: 14 amino acids. Germline CDR1 KGHSH, CDR2 LQKENI. The V and J ends lost 4 bases and 1 base respectively, with 10 bases between them. CDR3 sequence reads: CASSLLAVQETQYF. For the CDR3, the DNA is TGTGCCAGCTCACTCCTGGCGGTCCAAGAGACCCAGTACTTC.

The chain is built from TRBV9 and TRBJ2-2; D perhaps matches TRBD2 (5 bases). V dropped 4 bases and J dropped 1 base, with 8 bases sitting between them. Per the germline V gene, CDR1 is SGDLS and CDR2 is YYNGEE. This CDR3 has 14 amino acids. The CDR3 region is CASSPGENTGELFF. The CDR3 region has the DNA TGTGCCAGCAGCCCCGGGGAGAACACCGGGGAGCTGTTTTTT.

The chain joins TRBV5-4 to TRBJ1-2; no reliable D call. This CDR3 contains 15 residues. Germline assignment: CDR1 SGHNT and CDR2 YYREEE (reference sequence). Trimming took off 4 bases at V and 6 bases at J, with 19 bases between the two ends. The CDR3 sequence is CASSPSPPPTDGYTF. In DNA form, the CDR3 reads TGTGCCAGCAGCCCTTCACCCCCCCCTACGGATGGCTACACCTTC.

This clone was observed a few times. V usage is TRBV19 and J usage is TRBJ2-3, with D possibly being TRBD1 (6 bases). V was shortened by 2 bases and J by 5 bases, with 11 bases between the two germline ends. The germline CDR1 and CDR2 sequences are LNHDA and SQIVND (reference sequence). This CDR3 has 14 residues. CDR3 in amino acids: CASSIQGLEDTQYF. In DNA form, the CDR3 reads TGTGCCAGTAGTATACAGGGGTTAGAAGATACGCAGTATTTT.

This chain connects TRBV24-1 to TRBJ1-5, with D hard to call. The germline V and J ends were trimmed by 0 bases and 2 bases, with 7 bases remaining between them. The CDR3 covers 15 residues. Germline V lookup: CDR1 KGHDR, CDR2 SFDVKD. The CDR3 loop reads CATSDLAGGNQPQHF. DNA of the CDR3: TGTGCCACCAGTGATTTGGCAGGCGGCAATCAGCCCCAGCATTTT.

The chain employs TRBV6-5 and TRBJ2-5, with D possibly matching TRBD2 (6 bases). With 6 bases removed from V and 4 bases from J, the gap between germline ends came to 12 bases. This CDR3 has 13 amino acids. In germline, CDR1 is MNHEY, CDR2 SVGAGI. This CDR3 reads CASSLFGGETQYF. The CDR3 DNA reads TGTGCCAGCAGCCTGTTCGGGGGAGAGACCCAGTACTTC.

The chain couples TRBV5-1 to TRBJ2-2; a possible D gene is TRBD1 (6 bases). This CDR3 has 14 amino acids. Per the germline V gene, CDR1 is SGHRS and CDR2 is YFSETQ. Deletions cut 2 bases from V and 5 bases from J, with 10 bases between. The CDR3 spells CASSFGTLTGELFF. The CDR3 region has the DNA TGCGCCAGCAGCTTTGGGACACTTACCGGGGAGCTGTTTTTT.

The table lists this clone with a few counts. This chain uses TRBV11-2 with TRBJ1-3; no clear D. The CDR3 runs to 15 residues. With 4 bases removed from V and 0 bases from J, the gap between germline ends came to 10 bases. The V gene's germline CDR1 is SGHAT and CDR2 FQNNGV. The CDR3 nucleotides read TGTGCCAGCAGCTCCTCGGTTCTCTCTGGAAACACCATATATTTT. Protein sequence: CASSSSVLSGNTIYF.

The V gene is TRBV4-2, the J gene TRBJ2-3; 11 bases map to TRBD2. After removal of 0 bases from V and 5 bases from J, the junction contained 7 bases not matched to a gene. From germline, CDR1 is LGHNA and CDR2 YNFKEQ. The CDR3 is 17 residues long. The CDR3 DNA reads as TGTGCCAGCAGCCAAGATCGTAGCGGGAGGGCCGGAGATACGCAGTATTTT. It specifies CASSQDRSGRAGDTQYF.

The genes are TRBV11-2 and TRBJ1-4; D gene ambiguous. V was cut by 1 base and J by 3 bases, with 9 bases left in between. The CDR3 runs 15 residues. Germline loops: CDR1 SGHAT, CDR2 FQNNGV. The CDR3 DNA is TGTGCCAGCAGCTTAGGAACTGCCCCTAATGAAAAACTGTTTTTT. Translation gives CASSLGTAPNEKLFF.

The chain combines TRBV5-4 with TRBJ2-3; 7 bases map to TRBD2. CDR1 is SGHNT, CDR2 YYREEE, per germline (reference sequence). After removal of 4 bases from V and 6 bases from J, the junction contained 11 bases not matched to a gene. CDR3 length: 15 residues. The CDR3 region is CASSPLEDGRDTQYF. The DNA for the CDR3 is TGTGCCAGCAGCCCCCTTGAGGACGGGAGGGATACGCAGTATTTT.

In its sample, this clone was seen a few times. The V and J genes are TRBV30 and TRBJ1-2; TRBD1 might be the D (6 bases). Trimming removed 4 bases at V and 6 bases at J, with 9 bases between. The CDR3 has 11 residues. Per germline, CDR1 GTSNPN and CDR2 SVGIG (reference sequence). CDR3 in DNA: TGTGCCTGGACCCGGGACAATGGCTACACCTTC. It encodes CAWTRDNGYTF.

This sequence joins TRBV5-1 and TRBJ1-2, with 8 bases that match TRBD1. CDR1 is SGHRS, CDR2 YFSETQ, per germline. J was trimmed by 7 bases and V by 0 bases; bases with no gene match: 5. The CDR3 runs 14 residues. In DNA, the CDR3 is TGCGCCAGCAGCTTGGGGCAGGGGGCGTCTGGCTACACCTTC. It codes for CASSLGQGASGYTF. Looking up the rest from reference TRBV5-1 and TRBJ1-2 gives the full variable domain: KAGVTQTPRYLIKTRGQQVTLSCSPISGHRSVSWYQQTPGQGLQFLFEYFSETQRNKGNFPGRFSGRQFSNSRSEMNVSTLELGDSALYLCASSLGQGASGYTFGSGTRLTVV.

This clone was seen just once. V usage is TRBV9 and J usage is TRBJ2-5; the match to TRBD2 covers 10 bases. From germline, CDR1 is SGDLS and CDR2 YYNGEE. The CDR3 is made up of 18 amino acids. The junction had 12 bases not matched to a gene; V was cut back by 0 bases and J by 4 bases. The CDR3, as DNA: TGTGCCAGCAGCGTAGCTACAGGGCTAGCGGGAGAGTTAGAGACCCAGTACTTC. It yields the protein CASSVATGLAGELETQYF.

In DNA form, the CDR3 reads TGTGCCACCAGCAGAGCTAACACTGAAGCTTTCTTT. Amino acid sequence: CATSRANTEAFF. The J gene is TRBJ1-1, the V gene TRBV15; the D is unclear. Germline lookup yields CDR1 LNHNV and CDR2 YYDKDF (reference sequence). Trimming left V 1 base short and J 2 bases short, with 2 bases between. This CDR3 has 12 residues.

This rearrangement joins TRBV6-5 to TRBJ2-5; D is perhaps TRBD2 (6 bases). Trimming shortened V by 5 bases and J by 5 bases, and 15 bases separated the two germline ends. There are 14 residues in the CDR3. Germline V gives CDR1 MNHEY, CDR2 SVGAGI. CDR3 amino acids: CASSPLALWETQYF. The CDR3 DNA is TGTGCCAGCAGTCCACTAGCCCTGTGGGAGACCCAGTACTTC.

The CDR3 sequence is CASSPRDRGLFGANVLTF. The CDR3 DNA reads as TGTGCCAGCAGTCCCCGGGACAGGGGGCTATTTGGGGCCAACGTCCTGACTTTC. This chain connects TRBV27 to TRBJ2-6; 12 bases align to TRBD1. Germline V gene sequence: CDR1 MNHEY, CDR2 SMNVEV (reference sequence). The CDR3 loop spans 18 amino acids. The V gene end was trimmed by 5 bases and the J gene end by 3 bases; junction bases not matched to a gene: 8.

This chain connects TRBV4-1 to TRBJ2-5; 7 bases line up with TRBD1. V was clipped by 2 bases and J by 4 bases; unmatched bases: 4. This CDR3 is 14 amino acids long. Germline V gives CDR1 MGHRA, CDR2 YSYEKL. CDR3 nucleotide sequence: TGCGCCAGCAGCCAATTTGACAGGGCAGAGACCCAGTACTTC. Translation: CASSQFDRAETQYF.

V is TRBV5-6 and J is TRBJ1-2; 9 positions match TRBD1. Germline V gene sequence: CDR1 SGHDT, CDR2 YYEEEE. The CDR3 is made up of 16 amino acids. The junction had 8 bases not matched to a gene; V was cut back by 5 bases and J by 0 bases. The chain's CDR3 is CASRVDRGRSNYGYTF. The CDR3 bases are TGTGCCAGCAGAGTGGACAGGGGCAGATCTAACTATGGCTACACCTTC.

J is TRBJ1-1 and V is TRBV27; D remains unclear. Germline lookup yields CDR1 MNHEY and CDR2 SMNVEV (reference sequence). The V end was cut by 5 bases, the J end by 1 base, with 11 bases between. The CDR3 sequence is 14 residues long. CDR3 in DNA: TGTGCCAGCAGTGGGCGCCCACCGAACACTGAAGCTTTCTTT. Residues: CASSGRPPNTEAFF.

V gene TRBV28 combines with J gene TRBJ1-2, with 8 bases lining up with TRBD1. From germline, CDR1 is MDHEN and CDR2 SYDVKM. V lost 1 base and J lost 6; bases outside the gene matches: 7. This CDR3 comprises 15 residues. DNA of the CDR3: TGTGCCAGCAGTTTATATACCGGGACAGGTAATGGCTACACCTTC. Amino acids: CASSLYTGTGNGYTF.

The gene calls are TRBV18 and TRBJ2-7; tentatively, D is TRBD1 (6 bases). This CDR3 contains 14 residues. Germline V gene sequence: CDR1 KGHSH, CDR2 LQKENI. V was pared by 5 bases and J by 4 bases, with 15 bases between. Here the CDR3 reads CASSSPTGPYEQYF. CDR3 nucleotide sequence: TGTGCCAGCTCATCGCCGACAGGCCCTTACGAGCAGTACTTC.

This chain joins TRBV6-5 and TRBJ1-5; D is perhaps TRBD1 (5 bases). V was clipped by 6 bases and J by 7 bases, with 13 bases between them. Germline CDR1 MNHEY, CDR2 SVGAGI. The CDR3 has 13 residues. The CDR3 coding sequence is TGTGCCAGCAGGCCCAGGAGGGGCCAGCCCCAGCATTTT. Translated: CASRPRRGQPQHF.

This rearrangement joins TRBV2 to TRBJ2-3, with 7 bases aligning to TRBD2. V shed 4 bases and J 3 bases; nucleotides not matched to a gene: 4. The CDR3 loop spans 14 amino acids. Germline CDR1 SNHLY, CDR2 FYNNEI. The CDR3 DNA reads TGTGCCAGCAGTGTATACGGGAGGACAGATACGCAGTATTTT. This codes for CASSVYGRTDTQYF.

The rearrangement links TRBV3-1 (or the pseudogene TRBV3-2) to TRBJ2-1; TRBD2 agrees at 8 bases. Germline loops: CDR1 LGHDT, CDR2 YNNKEL (reference sequence). This CDR3 region has 16 residues. The ends lost 2 bases at V and 3 bases at J; junction bases unmatched: 6. CDR3: CASSQNSGTYYNEQFF. The CDR3 DNA is TGTGCCAGCAGCCAAAATAGCGGGACCTACTACAATGAGCAGTTCTTC.

This chain joins TRBV9 and TRBJ2-7; D might be TRBD2 (7 bases). The germline V gene has CDR1 SGDLS and CDR2 YYNGEE. V was shortened by 2 bases and J by 7 bases, with 19 bases between the two germline ends. This CDR3 is built from 15 residues. Written as DNA, the CDR3 is TGTGCCAGCAGCGTTTCGGGGGGCGCAAGTGGAGAGCAGTACTTC. Its protein product is CASSVSGGASGEQYF.

This clone was observed a handful of times. The chain has TRBV2 and TRBJ2-7, with 9 positions matching TRBD2. J gave up 6 bases and V 4 bases, and 10 bases lay outside the gene matches. The CDR3 has 15 amino acids. The germline gives CDR1 SNHLY, CDR2 FYNNEI. The CDR3: CASSVEGLAYVEQYF. The CDR3 DNA follows: TGTGCCAGCAGTGTCGAAGGACTAGCGTATGTCGAGCAGTACTTC.

This chain connects TRBV19 to TRBJ1-2; 11 bases fit TRBD1. The CDR3 totals 14 residues. Germline assignment: CDR1 LNHDA and CDR2 SQIVND (reference sequence). J gave up 5 bases and V 6 bases, and 5 bases lay outside the gene matches. CDR3: CASSDGQGAYGYTF. The CDR3 DNA follows: TGTGCCAGTAGCGATGGACAGGGGGCATATGGCTACACCTTC.